Here is one T cell receptor (beta chain) with its context. Its antigen remains unidentified. The germline V gene has CDR1 SEHNR and CDR2 FQNEAQ (reference sequence). V lost 5 bases, J lost 5 bases, and 15 bases lay in between. The CDR3 totals 14 residues. This specimen comes from a study of regulatory T cells in long-lasting Graves disease. Study-wide results and caveats: Persistent-disease Graves' patients showed less TCR diversity than new cases.

CDR3 regions were amplified by Arm-PCR using iRepertoire HTBI primers to build TCR beta libraries. One entry per CDR3 protein results from TCRdb running MiXCR on the multiplex PCR reads. This sample has about 430,000 distinct CDR3 sequences, with over 20% found just once. Time point noted: persistent/refractory GD, antithyroid drugs over 5 years with positive TRAb. The TCR library was made from RNA that had been extracted from PBMCs in TRIzol. Diagnosing Graves' disease relied on the American Thyroid Association guidelines. This clonotype was sampled from a female donor with Graves disease. V gene TRBV7-9 combines with J gene TRBJ1-1, with D possibly matching TRBD1 (5 bases). The sample consisted of peripheral blood mononuclear cells (PBMCs), taken when the disease was refractory, from a patient treated with antithyroid drugs. The CDR3 nucleotides read TGTGCCAGCAGCACTCACGACGGGGGAACTGAAGCTTTCTTT. Its protein is CASSTHDGGTEAFF.